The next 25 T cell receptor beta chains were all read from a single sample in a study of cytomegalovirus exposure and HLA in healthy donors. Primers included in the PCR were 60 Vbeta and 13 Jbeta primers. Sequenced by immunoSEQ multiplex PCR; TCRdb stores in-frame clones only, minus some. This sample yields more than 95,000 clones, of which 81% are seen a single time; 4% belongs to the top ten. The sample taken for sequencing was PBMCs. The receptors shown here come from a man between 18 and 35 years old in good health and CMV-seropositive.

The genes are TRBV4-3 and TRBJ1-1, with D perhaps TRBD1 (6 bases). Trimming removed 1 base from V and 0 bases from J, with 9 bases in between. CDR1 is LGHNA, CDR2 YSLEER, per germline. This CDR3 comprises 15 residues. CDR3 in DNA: TGCGCCAGCAGCCAAGGTACAGGGATGAACACTGAAGCTTTCTTT. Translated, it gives CASSQGTGMNTEAFF.

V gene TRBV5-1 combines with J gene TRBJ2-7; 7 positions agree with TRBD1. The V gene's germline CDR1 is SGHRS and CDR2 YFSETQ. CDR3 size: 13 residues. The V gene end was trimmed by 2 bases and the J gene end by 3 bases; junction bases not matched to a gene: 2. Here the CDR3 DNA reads TGCGCCAGCAGCTTCGGACAGGACTACGAGCAGTACTTC. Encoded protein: CASSFGQDYEQYF.

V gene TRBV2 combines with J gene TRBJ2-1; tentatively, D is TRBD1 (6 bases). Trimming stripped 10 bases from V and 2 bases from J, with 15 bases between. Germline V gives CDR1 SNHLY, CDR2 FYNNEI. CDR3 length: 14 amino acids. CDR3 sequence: CAIRTERTYNEQFF. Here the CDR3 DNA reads TGTGCCATTAGGACAGAAAGAACCTACAATGAGCAGTTCTTC.

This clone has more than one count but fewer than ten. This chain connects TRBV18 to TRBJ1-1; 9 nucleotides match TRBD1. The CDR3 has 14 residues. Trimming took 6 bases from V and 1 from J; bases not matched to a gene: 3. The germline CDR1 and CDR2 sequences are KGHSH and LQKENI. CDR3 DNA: TGTGCCAGCTCTCAGACAGGGGGGAACACTGAAGCTTTCTTT. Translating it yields CASSQTGGNTEAFF.

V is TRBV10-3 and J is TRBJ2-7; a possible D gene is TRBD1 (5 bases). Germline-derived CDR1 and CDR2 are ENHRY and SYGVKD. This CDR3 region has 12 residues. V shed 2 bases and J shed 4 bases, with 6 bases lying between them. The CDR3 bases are TGTGCCATCAGTGAGAGGGGTTACGAGCAGTACTTC. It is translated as CAISERGYEQYF.

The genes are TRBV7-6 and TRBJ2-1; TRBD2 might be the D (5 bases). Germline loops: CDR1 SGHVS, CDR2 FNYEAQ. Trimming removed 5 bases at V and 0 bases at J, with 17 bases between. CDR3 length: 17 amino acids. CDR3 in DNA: TGTGCCAGCAGCCGTGATTTTGGACTGAGCTCCTACAATGAGCAGTTCTTC. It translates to CASSRDFGLSSYNEQFF.

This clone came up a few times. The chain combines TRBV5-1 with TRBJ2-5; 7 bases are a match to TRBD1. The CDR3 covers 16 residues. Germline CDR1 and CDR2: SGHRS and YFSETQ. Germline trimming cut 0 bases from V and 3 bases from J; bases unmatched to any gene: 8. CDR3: CASSLEGQIGEETQYF. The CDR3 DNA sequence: TGCGCCAGCAGCTTGGAGGGACAGATTGGAGAAGAGACCCAGTACTTC.

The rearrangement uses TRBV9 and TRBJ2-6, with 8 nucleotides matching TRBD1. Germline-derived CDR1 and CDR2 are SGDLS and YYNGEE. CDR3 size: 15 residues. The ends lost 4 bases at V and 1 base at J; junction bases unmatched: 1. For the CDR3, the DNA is TGTGCCAGCAGCCGGACAGGGTCTGGGGCCAACGTCCTGACTTTC. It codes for CASSRTGSGANVLTF.

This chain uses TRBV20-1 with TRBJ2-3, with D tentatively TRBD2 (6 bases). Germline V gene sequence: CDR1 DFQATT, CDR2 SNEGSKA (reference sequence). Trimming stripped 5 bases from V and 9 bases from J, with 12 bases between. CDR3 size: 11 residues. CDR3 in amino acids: CSARGGGTQYF. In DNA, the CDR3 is TGCAGTGCTCGGGGTGGAGGGACGCAGTATTTT.

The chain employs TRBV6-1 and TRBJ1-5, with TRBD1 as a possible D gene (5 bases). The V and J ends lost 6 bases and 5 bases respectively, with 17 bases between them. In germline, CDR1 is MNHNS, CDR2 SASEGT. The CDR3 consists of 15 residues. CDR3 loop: CASSIGGGLDQPQHF. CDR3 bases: TGTGCCAGCAGCATCGGCGGGGGGTTGGATCAGCCCCAGCATTTT.

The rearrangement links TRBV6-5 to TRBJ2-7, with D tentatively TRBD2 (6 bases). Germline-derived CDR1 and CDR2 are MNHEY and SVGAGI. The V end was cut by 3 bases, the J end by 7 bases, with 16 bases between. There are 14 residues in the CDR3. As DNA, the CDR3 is TGTGCCAGCAGTTATAAAGCGGGTAGTGGAGAGCAGTACTTC. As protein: CASSYKAGSGEQYF.

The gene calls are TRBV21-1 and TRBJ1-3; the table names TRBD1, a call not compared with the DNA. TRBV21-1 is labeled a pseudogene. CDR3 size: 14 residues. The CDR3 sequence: CASSTRGSGNTIYF. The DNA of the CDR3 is TGTGCCAGCAGTACCAGGGGTTCTGGAAACACCATATATTTT.

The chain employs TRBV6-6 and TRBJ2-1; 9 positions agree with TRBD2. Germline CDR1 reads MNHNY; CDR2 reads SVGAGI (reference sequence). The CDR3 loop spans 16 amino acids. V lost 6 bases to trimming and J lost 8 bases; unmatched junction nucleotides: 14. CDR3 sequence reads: CASRRASTSGFDEQFF. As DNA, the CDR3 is TGTGCCAGCAGGAGAGCCTCGACTAGCGGCTTCGATGAGCAGTTCTTC.

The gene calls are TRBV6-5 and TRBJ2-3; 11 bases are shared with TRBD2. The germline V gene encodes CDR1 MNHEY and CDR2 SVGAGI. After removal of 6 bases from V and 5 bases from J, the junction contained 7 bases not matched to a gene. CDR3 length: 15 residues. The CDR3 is CASSRLAGSGDTQYF. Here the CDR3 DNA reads TGTGCCAGCAGCCGACTAGCGGGAAGTGGAGATACGCAGTATTTT.

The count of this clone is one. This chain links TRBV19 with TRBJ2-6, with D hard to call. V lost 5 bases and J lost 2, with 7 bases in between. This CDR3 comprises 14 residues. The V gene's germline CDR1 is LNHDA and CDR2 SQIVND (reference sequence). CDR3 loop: CASSSETGANVLTF. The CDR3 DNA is TGTGCCAGTAGTTCAGAAACTGGGGCCAACGTCCTGACTTTC.

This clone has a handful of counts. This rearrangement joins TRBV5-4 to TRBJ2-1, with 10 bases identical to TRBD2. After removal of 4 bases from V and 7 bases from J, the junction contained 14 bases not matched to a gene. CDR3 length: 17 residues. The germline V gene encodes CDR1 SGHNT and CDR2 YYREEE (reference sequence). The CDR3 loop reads CASSRGPAGGGENEQFF. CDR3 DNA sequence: TGTGCCAGCAGCCGTGGTCCAGCGGGAGGGGGGGAGAATGAGCAGTTCTTC.

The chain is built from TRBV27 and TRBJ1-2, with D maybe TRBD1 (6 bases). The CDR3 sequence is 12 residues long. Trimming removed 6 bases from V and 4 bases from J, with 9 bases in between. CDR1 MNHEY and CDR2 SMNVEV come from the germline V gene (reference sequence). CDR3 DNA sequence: TGTGCCAGCAGAGGGGGTTTCTATGGCTACACCTTC. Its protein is CASRGGFYGYTF.

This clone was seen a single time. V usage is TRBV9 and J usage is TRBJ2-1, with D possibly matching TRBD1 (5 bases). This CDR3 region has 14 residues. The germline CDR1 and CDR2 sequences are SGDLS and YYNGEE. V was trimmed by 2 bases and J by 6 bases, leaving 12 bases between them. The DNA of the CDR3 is TGTGCCAGCAGCGTTGTTTCAGGGCCCAATGAGCAGTTCTTC. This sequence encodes CASSVVSGPNEQFF.

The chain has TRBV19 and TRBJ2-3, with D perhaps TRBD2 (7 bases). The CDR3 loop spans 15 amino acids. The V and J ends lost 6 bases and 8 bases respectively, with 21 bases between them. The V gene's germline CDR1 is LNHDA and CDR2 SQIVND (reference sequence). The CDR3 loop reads CASSQRGGASPTQYF. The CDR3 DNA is TGTGCCAGTAGCCAAAGGGGGGGGGCCAGCCCTACGCAGTATTTT.

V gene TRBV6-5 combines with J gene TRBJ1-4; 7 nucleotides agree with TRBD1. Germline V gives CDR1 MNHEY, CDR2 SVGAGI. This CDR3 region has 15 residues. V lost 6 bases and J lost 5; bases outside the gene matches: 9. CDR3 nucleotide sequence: TGTGCCAGCAGCCCGGCCCAGGGGGAAAATGAAAAACTGTTTTTT. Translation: CASSPAQGENEKLFF.

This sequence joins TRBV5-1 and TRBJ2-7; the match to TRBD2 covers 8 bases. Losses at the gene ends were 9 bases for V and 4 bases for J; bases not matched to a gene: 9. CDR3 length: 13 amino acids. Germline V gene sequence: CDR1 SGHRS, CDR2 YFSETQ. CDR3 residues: CATSPGGDYEQYF. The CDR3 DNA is TGCGCCACCTCCCCGGGGGGGGATTACGAGCAGTACTTC.

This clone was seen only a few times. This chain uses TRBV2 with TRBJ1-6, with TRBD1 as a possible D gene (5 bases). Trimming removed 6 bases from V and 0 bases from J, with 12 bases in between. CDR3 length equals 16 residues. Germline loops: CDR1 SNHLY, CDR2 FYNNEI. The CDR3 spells CASRPRAPSYNSPLHF. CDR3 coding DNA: TGTGCCAGCAGGCCCAGGGCACCCTCCTATAATTCACCCCTCCACTTT. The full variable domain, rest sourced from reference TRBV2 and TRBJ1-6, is EPEVTQTPSHQVTQMGQEVILRCVPISNHLYFYWYRQILGQKVEFLVSFYNNEISEKSEIFDDQFSVERPDGSNFTLKIRSTKLEDSAMYFCASRPRAPSYNSPLHFGNGTRLTVT.

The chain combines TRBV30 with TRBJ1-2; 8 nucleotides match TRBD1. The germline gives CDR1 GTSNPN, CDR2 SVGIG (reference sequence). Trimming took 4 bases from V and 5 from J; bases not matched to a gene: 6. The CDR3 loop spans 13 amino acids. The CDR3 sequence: CAWNPGTGYGYTF. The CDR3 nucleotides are TGTGCCTGGAATCCCGGGACAGGTTATGGCTACACCTTC.

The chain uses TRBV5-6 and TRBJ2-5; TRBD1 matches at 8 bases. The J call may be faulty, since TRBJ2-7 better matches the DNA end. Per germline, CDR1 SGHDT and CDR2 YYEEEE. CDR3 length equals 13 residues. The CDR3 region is CASHRDRRGEQYF. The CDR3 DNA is TGTGCCAGCCATAGGGACAGGAGGGGCGAGCAGTACTTC.

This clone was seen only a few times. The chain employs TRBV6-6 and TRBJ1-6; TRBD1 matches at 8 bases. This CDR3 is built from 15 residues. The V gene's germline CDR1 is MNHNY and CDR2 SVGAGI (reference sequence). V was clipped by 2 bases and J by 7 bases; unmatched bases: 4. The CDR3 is CASSYGQGFNSPLHF. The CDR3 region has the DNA TGTGCCAGCAGTTACGGACAGGGTTTCAATTCACCCCTCCACTTT.